These 16 T cell receptor beta chains share one sample of origin, sequenced in a study of immune characterization of retroperitoneal liposarcoma. TCRdb reprocessed the PCR reads via MiXCR and lists one record per CDR3 protein. The sample includes roughly 11,000 distinct CDR3 sequences, about 50% of them seen just once. Sequencing was done on a sample of tumor tissue. These receptor sequences come from a female donor with retroperitoneal liposarcoma.

As to this clonotype: At one of its ends the junction is not consistent with the germline gene, which may arise from a read error. The chain combines TRBV6-1 with TRBJ2-7; D is possibly TRBD1 or TRBD2 (5 bases each). The CDR3 totals 15 residues. Germline V gives CDR1 MNHNS, CDR2 SASEGT. The CDR3 nucleotides read TGTGCCAGCAGTGAAAGGGGCGGGCGCCCGTACGAGAAGTACTTC. Translating gives CASSERGGRPYEKYF.

The genes are TRBV27 and TRBJ2-2, with 9 nucleotides matching TRBD1. V shed 0 bases and J 7 bases; nucleotides not matched to a gene: 9. The CDR3 covers 17 residues. Per germline, CDR1 MNHEY and CDR2 SMNVEV (reference sequence). CDR3 DNA sequence: TGTGCCAGCAGTTTATCGACCCACAGGGGGCCTGGCGGGGAGCTGTTTTTT. Protein product: CASSLSTHRGPGGELFF.

This clonotype is judged medium-sized. The chain combines TRBV25-1 with TRBJ2-2; D remains unclear. This CDR3 is 14 amino acids long. V was cut by 0 bases and J by 6 bases, with 8 bases left in between. Germline CDR1 and CDR2: MGHDK and SYGVNS. CDR3 in amino acids: CASSEYSAAGELFF. The CDR3 nucleotides are TGTGCCAGCAGTGAATATTCGGCGGCCGGGGAGCTGTTTTTT.

This clonotype is labeled medium-sized. CDR3 sequence: CASSETRTGEQFF. The CDR3 DNA follows: TGTGCCAGCAGTGAAACCCGGACAGGGGAGCAGTTCTTC. The chain is built from TRBV6-1 and TRBJ2-1, with 8 bases identical to TRBD1. Germline loops: CDR1 MNHNS, CDR2 SASEGT. With 2 bases clipped from V and 10 bases from J, the junction kept 4 bases outside the gene matches. The CDR3 covers 13 residues.

This clonotype was counted a few times. The V and J genes are TRBV6-1 and TRBJ2-1; D is unresolved. CDR3 length: 12 amino acids. V lost 5 bases to trimming and J lost 8 bases, with 10 bases between them. Germline-derived CDR1 and CDR2 are MNHNS and SASEGT. The CDR3 spells CASSPPKYEQFF. The CDR3 DNA is TGTGCCAGCAGTCCTCCCAAGTATGAGCAGTTCTTC.

By proportion, this clonotype is medium-sized (0.01 to 0.1%). The chain combines TRBV12-3 or TRBV12-4 with TRBJ2-1; TRBD1 aligns across 7 bases. The J call is doubtful: the DNA matches TRBJ2-7 better. The CDR3 length is 14 residues. CDR3 loop: CASSLRDSSPEQYF. The CDR3 DNA follows: TGTGCCAGCAGTTTAAGGGACAGTAGCCCCGAGCAGTACTTC.

This clonotype appeared once. The chain uses TRBV11-2 and TRBJ2-3; no reliable D call. Trimming took 2 bases from V and 1 from J, leaving 7 bases between them. Germline assignment: CDR1 SGHAT and CDR2 FQNNGV. The CDR3 has 14 amino acids. CDR3 amino acids: CASSLYGGTDTQYF. CDR3 coding DNA: TGTGCCAGCAGCTTATATGGAGGCACAGATACGCAGTATTTT.

By sample share, this clonotype is medium-sized. Here the CDR3 DNA reads TGTGCCAGCAGCATCAAAGCTGTGAGTCTCCAAGAGACCCAGTTCTTC. This codes for CASSIKAVSLQETQFF. The V call is TRBV7-2, the J call TRBJ2-1; no clear D. This CDR3 contains 16 residues. Germline CDR1 is SGHTA and CDR2 is FQGNSA. Trimming cost V 5 bases and J 13 bases, with 27 bases left between them.

The chain employs TRBV10-2 and TRBJ2-3, with TRBD2 matching 7 bases. There are 13 residues in the CDR3. J was trimmed by 2 bases and V by 6 bases; bases with no gene match: 2. Germline V gene lookup returns CDR1 WSHSY and CDR2 SAAADI. CDR3 in amino acids: CASRGDYTDTQYF. The CDR3, as DNA: TGCGCCAGCAGGGGGGACTACACAGATACGCAGTATTTT.

This clonotype is judged medium-sized. One end of the junction is discordant with germline, which a read error may explain. The J gene is TRBJ2-5, the V gene TRBV6-1; D gene ambiguous. CDR1 and CDR2 (germline): MNHNS, SASEGT. The CDR3 extends over 13 amino acids. CDR3 residues: CASSDSYNSPLHF. CDR3 DNA: TGTGCCAGCAGTGACAGTTATAATTCACCCCTCCACTTC.

This clonotype was counted between two and nine times. The chain has TRBV6-1 and TRBJ2-5, with 14 bases lining up with TRBD2. The CDR3 loop spans 17 amino acids. V lost 6 bases and J lost 11; bases outside the gene matches: 17. Germline assignment: CDR1 MNHNS and CDR2 SASEGT. The CDR3 DNA reads TGTGCCAGCAGCACCGGGACTAGCGGGAGAGCAATCTACAAGCAGTACTTC. This translates into CASSTGTSGRAIYKQYF.

The chain recombines TRBV27 with TRBJ2-5; TRBD2 might be the D (7 bases). TRBJ2-7 explains the end of the DNA better; the J call may be wrong. From germline, CDR1 is MNHEY and CDR2 SMNVEV (reference sequence). The CDR3 is 15 amino acids. As DNA, the CDR3 is TGTGCCAGCAGTTTATGGGGGGGCGGATTCGACGAGCAGTACTTC. It yields the protein CASSLWGGGFDEQYF.

This rearrangement joins TRBV6-1 to TRBJ2-3; 7 bases agree with TRBD1. The CDR3 is made up of 14 amino acids. CDR1 is MNHNS and CDR2 is SASEGT in the germline V gene. The V gene end was trimmed by 2 bases and the J gene end by 6 bases; junction bases not matched to a gene: 5. CDR3 DNA sequence: TGTGCCAGCAGTGAATCCCCGGACAGGGATACGCAGTATTTT. Its protein is CASSESPDRDTQYF.

The rearrangement uses TRBV7-2 and TRBJ1-2, with D possibly TRBD1 on 6 matching bases. From germline, CDR1 is SGHTA and CDR2 FQGNSA. V was shortened by 5 bases and J by 5 bases, with 18 bases between the two germline ends. The CDR3 loop spans 15 amino acids. Here the CDR3 reads CASSDVPRDNYGYTF. In DNA, the CDR3 is TGTGCCAGCAGCGACGTACCCCGGGACAATTATGGCTACACCTTC.

The V gene is TRBV7-2, the J gene TRBJ1-4; 7 bases map to TRBD1. The CDR3 loop spans 13 amino acids. Unmatched junction bases numbered 4, after V lost 5 bases and J lost 7 bases. The germline gives CDR1 SGHTA, CDR2 FQGNSA. The CDR3 DNA sequence: TGTGCCAGCAGCCCCCAGGGGGGTGAAAAACTGTTTTTT. It is translated as CASSPQGGEKLFF.

This clonotype was observed a handful of times. This sequence joins TRBV11-1 and TRBJ2-5; 7 bases are shared with TRBD2. CDR3 size: 16 residues. CDR1 is SGHAT and CDR2 is FQDESV in the germline V gene (reference sequence). The V gene end was trimmed by 0 bases and the J gene end by 11 bases; junction bases not matched to a gene: 15. The CDR3 reads CASSLASNSHREEQYF. CDR3 bases: TGTGCCAGCAGCTTAGCGAGCAACAGCCATCGGGAGGAGCAGTACTTC.